These 31 T cell receptor beta chains were all obtained from the same sample, sequenced in a study of T-cell reconstitution after alpha-beta-depleted transplantation in children. Unique molecular identifiers were used to barcode this TCRbeta library. TCRdb re-called the PCR reads with MiXCR, one entry per CDR3 protein. The sample shows around 500,000 distinct CDR3 sequences, roughly 23% of them seen only once. Material: PBMCs, mostly from graft donor cells, obtained 360 days after TCRalphabeta/CD19-depleted stem cell transplant. The source of these receptors is a boy less than two years old who had a stem cell transplant for acute myeloid leukemia, so the T cells may come from the graft donor.

Only a few counts were recorded for this clonotype. This chain links TRBV29-1 with TRBJ2-5; the D is unclear. Trimming stripped 5 bases from V and 2 bases from J, with 9 bases between. The CDR3 has 12 residues. CDR1 is SQVTM and CDR2 is ANQGSEA in the germline V gene. CDR3 bases: TGCAGCGTTAGCGAATTACAAGAGACCCAGTACTTC. Translated: CSVSELQETQYF.

This clonotype showed up many times. The rearrangement joins TRBV7-8 to TRBJ2-5; unclear D gene. V was cut by 8 bases and J by 4 bases, with 5 bases left in between. This CDR3 spans 10 amino acids. Germline CDR1 SGHVS, CDR2 FQNEAQ. The CDR3 loop is CASGSETQYF. CDR3 in DNA: TGTGCCAGCGGTTCAGAGACCCAGTACTTC.

This clonotype was detected only a few times. The chain couples TRBV29-1 to TRBJ1-1; D gene ambiguous. The CDR3 contains 14 residues. V shed 6 bases and J shed 0 bases, with 14 bases lying between them. Germline V gene data show CDR1 as SQVTM and CDR2 as ANQGSEA. This CDR3 is CSVEPEKMNTEAFF. The CDR3 bases are TGCAGCGTAGAACCGGAAAAGATGAACACTGAAGCTTTCTTT.

The CDR3 nucleotides are TGTGCCAGCAGCGCCATTGGTGGGGGATTGATTATTATGAACACTGAAGCTTTCTTT. Protein sequence: CASSAIGGGLIIMNTEAFF. This chain connects TRBV6-1 to TRBJ1-1; D possibly corresponds to TRBD1 (5 bases). The germline CDR1 and CDR2 sequences are MNHNS and SASEGT. This CDR3 has 19 residues. Trimming stripped 6 bases from V and 0 bases from J, with 26 bases between.

The rearrangement links TRBV4-3 to TRBJ2-3; D may be TRBD2 (7 bases). With 0 bases removed from V and 4 bases from J, the gap between germline ends came to 14 bases. Looked up from germline, CDR1 is LGHNA and CDR2 is YSLEER. The CDR3 is 16 residues long. Here the CDR3 DNA reads TGCGCCAGCAGCCAAGATAGGGGGGGGGGCCCAGATACGCAGTATTTT. It translates to CASSQDRGGGPDTQYF.

The chain combines TRBV25-1 with TRBJ2-1; 11 bases map to TRBD2. The CDR3 loop spans 17 amino acids. CDR1 and CDR2 from the germline V gene are MGHDK and SYGVNS. Trimming took 3 bases from V and 6 from J; bases not matched to a gene: 10. The CDR3 DNA follows: TGTGCCAGCAGTGAGACAGGTAGACTAGCGGGGAGCAATGAGCAGTTCTTC. It is translated as CASSETGRLAGSNEQFF.

At least ten counts were recorded for this clonotype. The chain couples TRBV2 to TRBJ2-7, with D maybe TRBD2 (5 bases). There are 13 residues in the CDR3. CDR1 is SNHLY, CDR2 FYNNEI, per germline. V lost 4 bases to trimming and J lost 6 bases, with 13 bases between them. CDR3 nucleotides: TGTGCCAGCAGTGGTCCCTTAGCGCTCGAGCAGTACGTC. Encoded protein: CASSGPLALEQYV.

This clonotype was recorded a few times. J is TRBJ2-1 and V is TRBV2, with 9 bases aligning to TRBD1. CDR1 and CDR2 (germline): SNHLY, FYNNEI. The trim removed 4 bases at V and 6 bases at J, leaving 10 bases unmatched. The CDR3 is 16 residues long. CDR3 sequence (DNA): TGTGCCAGCAGTGCCTTCGGACAGGGGAAAAGCAATGAGCAGTTCTTC. Its translation: CASSAFGQGKSNEQFF.

At least ten counts were recorded for this clonotype. The chain couples TRBV4-2 to TRBJ2-7; D perhaps matches TRBD2 (6 bases). Between the trimmed V and J ends, which lost 6 bases and 1 base, there was a span of 28 bases. CDR3 length: 19 amino acids. Germline loops: CDR1 LGHNA, CDR2 YNFKEQ. CDR3 in DNA: TGTGCCAGCAGTCACGGTCCGGGACTCCTTCGGGAAAGATCCTACGAGCAGTACTTC. Translated: CASSHGPGLLRERSYEQYF.

The sample holds many counts of this clonotype. The CDR3 here is CASRPTEAYNEQFF. In DNA form, the CDR3 reads TGTGCCAGCAGACCCACAGAGGCCTACAATGAGCAGTTCTTC. The genes are TRBV5-5 and TRBJ2-1; D gene unclear. The germline V gene encodes CDR1 SGHKS and CDR2 YYEKEE (reference sequence). With 5 bases removed from V and 2 bases from J, the gap between germline ends came to 11 bases. There are 14 residues in the CDR3.

This clonotype was detected only a few times. This chain uses TRBV10-3 with TRBJ2-2; perhaps D is TRBD1 or TRBD2 (7 bases each). This CDR3 has 19 residues. The germline V gene has CDR1 ENHRY and CDR2 SYGVKD. V dropped 10 bases and J dropped 4 bases, with 31 bases sitting between them. This CDR3 is CATLDRDDGFGEGTGELFF. DNA for the CDR3: TGTGCCACTCTCGACAGGGACGACGGGTTCGGGGAGGGCACCGGGGAGCTGTTTTTT.

This clonotype was observed at least ten times. The chain is built from TRBV29-1 and TRBJ2-7; D ambiguous. CDR3 size: 11 residues. V was pared by 2 bases and J by 5 bases, with 7 bases between. Looked up from germline, CDR1 is SQVTM and CDR2 is ANQGSEA. This CDR3 is CSVENEDEQYF. The CDR3 DNA is TGCAGCGTTGAAAATGAGGACGAGCAGTACTTC.

This chain connects TRBV20-1 to TRBJ1-4; 10 nucleotides align to TRBD1. Germline lookup yields CDR1 DFQATT and CDR2 SNEGSKA (reference sequence). V was pared by 6 bases and J by 0 bases, with 13 bases of the junction left unmatched. The CDR3 is 18 amino acids. As DNA, the CDR3 is TGCAGTGCGGGATCGGACAGGGGGGCCCCTGCAACTAATGAAAAACTGTTTTTT. Its translation is CSAGSDRGAPATNEKLFF.

The chain links TRBV5-1 to TRBJ2-5; D not resolved. Trimming left V 0 bases short and J 5 bases short, with 11 bases between. Germline V gene lookup returns CDR1 SGHRS and CDR2 YFSETQ. The CDR3 is 14 amino acids. The CDR3 nucleotides read TGCGCCAGCAGCTTGGGAGAGCTCCAGGAGACCCAGTACTTC. Its translation: CASSLGELQETQYF.

This chain joins TRBV20-1 and TRBJ1-1, with D unresolved. Germline CDR1 and CDR2: DFQATT and SNEGSKA (reference sequence). The CDR3 has 13 amino acids. V was cut by 6 bases and J by 1 base, with 12 bases left in between. The CDR3 protein is CSASLSPNTEAFF. The CDR3 bases are TGCAGTGCCTCGTTATCCCCGAACACTGAAGCTTTCTTT.

This clonotype was detected many times. The DNA for the CDR3 is TGTGCCAGCAGTCGGGCGGCTGAAGCTTTCTTT. Protein sequence: CASSRAAEAFF. This chain joins TRBV3-1 and TRBJ1-1; D remains unclear. Germline CDR1 reads LGHDT; CDR2 reads YNNKEL (reference sequence). V dropped 6 bases and J dropped 6 bases, with 8 bases sitting between them. CDR3 length: 11 residues.

The rearrangement uses TRBV7-6 and TRBJ1-1; D not resolved. There are 10 residues in the CDR3. Trimming pared 5 bases from V and 7 bases from J, leaving 5 bases between. Germline V gene data show CDR1 as SGHVS and CDR2 as FNYEAQ. The CDR3 region is CASSPYEAFF. CDR3 DNA sequence: TGTGCCAGCAGCCCCTATGAAGCTTTCTTT.

The chain joins TRBV7-2 to TRBJ2-7; D is perhaps TRBD1 (5 bases). This CDR3 region has 14 residues. V was shortened by 4 bases and J by 0 bases, with 10 bases between the two germline ends. Germline V lookup: CDR1 SGHTA, CDR2 FQGNSA. The DNA of the CDR3 is TGTGCCAGCAGCTCAAGACAGTTCTCCTACGAGCAGTACTTC. It encodes CASSSRQFSYEQYF.

This clonotype appeared a few times. The chain recombines TRBV20-1 with TRBJ1-1; D perhaps matches TRBD1 (5 bases). CDR1 is DFQATT, CDR2 SNEGSKA, per germline (reference sequence). The V end lost 5 bases, the J end lost 1 base, and 14 bases lay between the germline ends. The CDR3 totals 14 residues. The chain's CDR3 is CSASPGTSNTEAFF. CDR3 in DNA: TGCAGTGCTTCCCCCGGGACGTCGAACACTGAAGCTTTCTTT.

This clonotype occurred a few times. J is TRBJ2-3 and V is TRBV20-1; D might be TRBD2 (7 bases). Germline-derived CDR1 and CDR2 are DFQATT and SNEGSKA (reference sequence). The CDR3 extends over 15 amino acids. Deletions cut 5 bases from V and 6 bases from J, with 21 bases between. The CDR3: CSAPSGRGVWDTQYF. The CDR3 region has the DNA TGCAGTGCTCCTAGCGGTAGGGGGGTGTGGGATACGCAGTATTTT.

This chain uses TRBV7-9 with TRBJ2-2; TRBD2 matches at 8 bases. Trimming at V came to 5 bases and at J to 4 bases, leaving 6 bases not matched to a gene. The germline V gene has CDR1 SEHNR and CDR2 FQNEAQ (reference sequence). The CDR3 covers 15 residues. Written as DNA, the CDR3 is TGTGCCAGCAGCCTCGGGGGGGCCGGCACCGGGGAGCTGTTTTTT. Amino acids: CASSLGGAGTGELFF.

J is TRBJ2-2 and V is TRBV4-3; 8 positions match TRBD2. The length of the CDR3 is 16 residues. V was clipped by 4 bases and J by 1 base; unmatched bases: 5. Germline V CDR1 and CDR2: LGHNA, YSLEER. For the CDR3, the DNA is TGCGCCAGCAGCCCCGCCGGGGGGGTGAACACCGGGGAGCTGTTTTTT. As protein: CASSPAGGVNTGELFF.

A few counts support this clonotype. This chain uses TRBV12-3 or TRBV12-4 with TRBJ1-1; tentatively, D is TRBD1 (5 bases). The CDR3 extends over 14 amino acids. V was cut by 3 bases and J by 1 base, with 9 bases left in between. The CDR3 sequence is CASSFRQGNTEAFF. CDR3 DNA: TGTGCCAGCAGTTTCCGGCAGGGGAACACTGAAGCTTTCTTT.

This clonotype was counted a few times. This sequence joins TRBV12-3 or TRBV12-4 and TRBJ2-1, with D possibly TRBD1 on 6 matching bases. This CDR3 spans 13 amino acids. The V gene lost 2 bases and the J gene lost 6 bases, with 8 bases spanning the gap. The CDR3 here is CASSLIRGNEQFF. Here the CDR3 DNA reads TGTGCCAGCAGTTTAATCAGGGGCAATGAGCAGTTCTTC.

This chain connects TRBV6-1 to TRBJ2-7; 9 bases map to TRBD1. V shed 10 bases, J shed 6 bases, and the junction held 13 bases outside the gene matches. This CDR3 comprises 14 residues. Germline CDR1 and CDR2: MNHNS and SASEGT. CDR3 region: CAISRDRVLSEQYV. The CDR3 DNA is TGTGCCATCAGCCGGGACAGGGTCTTGTCCGAGCAGTACGTC.

This clonotype was detected only a few times. This chain connects TRBV20-1 to TRBJ2-7, with 7 nucleotides matching TRBD2. CDR1 is DFQATT and CDR2 is SNEGSKA in the germline V gene (reference sequence). J lost 3 bases, V lost 6 bases, and 8 bases had no gene match. This CDR3 region has 13 residues. The CDR3 DNA reads as TGCAGTGCCTCAGCGGGGCCCCACTACGAGCAGTACTTC. This codes for CSASAGPHYEQYF.

The V and J genes are TRBV20-1 and TRBJ2-7; D ambiguous. V dropped 0 bases and J dropped 1 base, with 10 bases sitting between them. Germline lookup yields CDR1 DFQATT and CDR2 SNEGSKA (reference sequence). This CDR3 has 14 residues. CDR3 residues: CSARDRHASYEQYF. The CDR3 nucleotides read TGCAGTGCTAGAGACCGTCACGCGTCCTACGAGCAGTACTTC.

The chain is built from TRBV11-2 and TRBJ2-3, with 7 bases lining up with TRBD1. Germline assignment: CDR1 SGHAT and CDR2 FQNNGV. CDR3 size: 18 residues. The V and J ends lost 5 bases and 3 bases, in that order; junction bases with no gene match: 17. Here the CDR3 reads CASSQPQGYRGWTDTQYF. The CDR3, as DNA: TGTGCCAGCAGCCAACCCCAAGGGTACAGGGGCTGGACAGATACGCAGTATTTT.

This clonotype was picked up many times. This rearrangement joins TRBV7-9 to TRBJ2-5; D tentatively fits TRBD1 or TRBD2 (5 bases each). Per germline, CDR1 SEHNR and CDR2 FQNEAQ (reference sequence). CDR3 length: 13 amino acids. V was trimmed by 3 bases and J by 4 bases, leaving 9 bases between them. This chain's CDR3 is CASSFGAGETQYF. In DNA form, the CDR3 reads TGTGCCAGCAGCTTCGGGGCGGGAGAGACCCAGTACTTC.

A few counts support this clonotype. The chain combines TRBV20-1 with TRBJ2-3; no reliable D call. CDR1 DFQATT and CDR2 SNEGSKA come from the germline V gene (reference sequence). The CDR3 totals 14 residues. V was cut by 6 bases and J by 9 bases, with 22 bases left in between. The CDR3 coding sequence is TGCAGTGCCCCATTATCTGATCGTTTTGGAACGCAGTATTTT. As protein: CSAPLSDRFGTQYF.

This clonotype showed up many times. The rearrangement uses TRBV24-1 and TRBJ2-3; TRBD2 is a possible D gene (6 bases). The germline V gene has CDR1 KGHDR and CDR2 SFDVKD. CDR3 length: 17 residues. Trimming removed 4 bases at V and 2 bases at J, with 18 bases between. In DNA form, the CDR3 reads TGTGCCACCAGTGACCCGGGACTCCCGACGGCCACAGATACGCAGTATTTT. Amino acids: CATSDPGLPTATDTQYF.